This T cell receptor beta chain is from a study of identifying expanded T cells in peripheral blood. The germline V gene has CDR1 SGDLS and CDR2 YYNGEE. V lost 1 base and J lost 8; bases outside the gene matches: 10. The CDR3 has 15 residues. Assay used: immunoSEQ multiplex PCR; TCRdb lists only in-frame clones, some missing. The sample has 70,000 to 100,000 clones, more than 75% seen once. Whole-study results and caveats: Differentially abundant clones: approximately 1.3 between replicates, 16.4 at around 14 days, approximately 18 at four.

With respect to this clone: What it recognizes is unknown.

Sample: blood. V and J are TRBV9 and TRBJ1-2; 8 positions agree with TRBD1. This clonotype originated in a person between 18 and 75 years old in good health. The DNA of the CDR3 is TGTGCCAGCAGCGTACGAGCGGACAGGGTTCCCGGCTACACCTTC. Encoded protein: CASSVRADRVPGYTF. Variable domain in full (rest from reference TRBV9 and TRBJ1-2): DSGVTQTPKHLITATGQRVTLRCSPRSGDLSVYWYQQSLDQGLQFLIQYYNGEERAKGNILERFSAQQFPDLHSELNLSSLELGDSALYFCASSVRADRVPGYTFGSGTRLTVV.